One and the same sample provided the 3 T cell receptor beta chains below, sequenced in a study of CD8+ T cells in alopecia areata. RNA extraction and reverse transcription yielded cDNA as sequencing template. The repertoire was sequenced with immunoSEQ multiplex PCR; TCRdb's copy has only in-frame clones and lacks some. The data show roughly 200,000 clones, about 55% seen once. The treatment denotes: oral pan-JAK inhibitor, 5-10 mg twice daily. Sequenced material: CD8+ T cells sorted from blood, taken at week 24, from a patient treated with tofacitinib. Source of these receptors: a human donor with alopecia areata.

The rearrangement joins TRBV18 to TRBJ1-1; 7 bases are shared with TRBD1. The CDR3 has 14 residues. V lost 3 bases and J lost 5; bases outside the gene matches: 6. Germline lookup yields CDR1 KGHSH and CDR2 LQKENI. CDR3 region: CASSPPGGGTEAFF. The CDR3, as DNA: TGTGCCAGCTCACCTCCAGGGGGAGGGACTGAAGCTTTCTTT.

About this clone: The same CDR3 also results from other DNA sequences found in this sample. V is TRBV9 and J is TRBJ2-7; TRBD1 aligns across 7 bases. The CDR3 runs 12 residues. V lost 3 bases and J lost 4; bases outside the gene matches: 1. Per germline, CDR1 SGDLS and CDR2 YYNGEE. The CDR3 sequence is CASSGQGYEQYF. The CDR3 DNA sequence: TGTGCCAGCAGCGGACAGGGTTACGAGCAGTACTTC.

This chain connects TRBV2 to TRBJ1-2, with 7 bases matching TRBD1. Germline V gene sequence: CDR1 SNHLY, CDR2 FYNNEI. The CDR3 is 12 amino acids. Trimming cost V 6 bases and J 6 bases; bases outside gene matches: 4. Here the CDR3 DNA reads TGTGCCAGCAGATTGGGGACAGATGGCTACACCTTC. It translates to CASRLGTDGYTF.